The 16 T cell receptor beta chains presented below share a single source sample, sequenced in a study of T cell repertoires in cytomegalovirus infection. These TCRs' antigens remain unknown. TCRdb re-called the reads through MiXCR, storing one row per CDR3 protein. The repertoire holds 110,000 or so distinct CDR3 sequences, with approximately 28% as singletons. This specimen was CD8+ T cells from cultured PBMCs, taken from culture after CMV antigen stimulation. These receptors were obtained from a human donor in good health (CMV status not recorded). Some clones in this sample may be carry-over from other donors' samples.

V gene TRBV7-6 combines with J gene TRBJ1-6; no clear D gene. The CDR3 loop spans 16 amino acids. V was trimmed by 0 bases and J by 10 bases, leaving 16 bases between them. Looked up from germline, CDR1 is SGHVS and CDR2 is FNYEAQ. In DNA form, the CDR3 reads TGTGCCAGCAGCTTAGCGATCGTGGGCGAAGAGTCACCCCTCCACTTT. It codes for CASSLAIVGEESPLHF. The variable domain in full, with the rest retrieved from reference TRBV7-6 and TRBJ1-6, is GAGVSQSPRYKVTKRGQDVALRCDPISGHVSLYWYRQALGQGPEFLTYFNYEAQQDKSGLPNDRFSAERPEGSISTLTIQRTEQRDSAMYRCASSLAIVGEESPLHFGNGTRLTVT.

The chain uses TRBV7-4 and TRBJ1-2; 7 bases are a match to TRBD1. The CDR3 covers 14 residues. With 1 base clipped from V and 4 bases from J, the junction kept 3 bases outside the gene matches. CDR1 and CDR2 from the germline V gene are SGHVT and SQSDAQ. The CDR3 DNA is TGTGCCAGCAGCTTAGTGGACAGGTCCTATGGCTACACCTTC. Amino acid sequence: CASSLVDRSYGYTF.

This clonotype was recorded at least ten times. V and J are TRBV10-2 and TRBJ1-1; D is ambiguous. The germline V gene has CDR1 WSHSY and CDR2 SAAADI. The germline V and J ends were trimmed by 3 bases and 1 base, with 9 bases remaining between them. The CDR3 is 14 residues long. The DNA for the CDR3 is TGCGCCAGCAGTGATGACCTATCGAACACTGAAGCTTTCTTT. Translation gives CASSDDLSNTEAFF.

A few counts support this clonotype. The chain combines TRBV19 with TRBJ2-1; D remains unclear. Germline V CDR1 and CDR2: LNHDA, SQIVND (reference sequence). V dropped 3 bases and J dropped 6 bases, with 9 bases sitting between them. CDR3 size: 13 residues. CDR3 region: CASSIARSNEQFF. The CDR3 DNA reads TGTGCCAGTAGTATTGCCAGGTCCAATGAGCAGTTCTTC.

This clonotype has at least ten counts. V usage is TRBV6-1 and J usage is TRBJ1-2; 7 bases agree with TRBD1. V shed 5 bases, J shed 4 bases, and the junction held 7 bases outside the gene matches. The CDR3 is made up of 14 amino acids. Germline values: CDR1 MNHNS, CDR2 SASEGT. In DNA form, the CDR3 reads TGTGCCAGCAGTCACCAGGGGGGTTCCTATGGCTACACCTTC. It translates to CASSHQGGSYGYTF.

The table lists this clonotype with a few counts. The chain recombines TRBV5-6 with TRBJ2-7; D may be TRBD2 (5 bases). The CDR3 length is 19 residues. The V gene's germline CDR1 is SGHDT and CDR2 YYEEEE. Between the trimmed V and J ends, which lost 4 bases and 0 bases, there was a span of 26 bases. CDR3 region: CASSQLGTGRLAISYEQYF. CDR3 nucleotide sequence: TGTGCCAGCAGCCAGCTTGGAACTGGACGGCTAGCAATCTCCTACGAGCAGTACTTC.

This clonotype was seen a handful of times. At one of its ends the junction is not consistent with the germline gene, which may arise from a read error. The chain combines TRBV15 with TRBJ2-5; the D gene is possibly TRBD2 (5 bases). Germline assignment: CDR1 LNHNV and CDR2 YYDKDF (reference sequence). This CDR3 region has 14 residues. The CDR3 nucleotides read TGTGCCACCAGCGGAGACGGGGTACAAGAGACCCAGTACTTC. The encoded protein is CATSGDGVQETQYF.

This rearrangement joins TRBV20-1 to TRBJ2-3, with 13 bases aligning to TRBD2. CDR3 length: 16 amino acids. Germline V gives CDR1 DFQATT, CDR2 SNEGSKA (reference sequence). The V segment lost 5 bases and the J segment 0 bases; nucleotides outside the gene matches: 5. The CDR3 coding sequence is TGCAGTGCTGAACTAGCGGGGGGGCCGAGCACAGATACGCAGTATTTT. Protein: CSAELAGGPSTDTQYF.

The V call is TRBV27, the J call TRBJ2-1; 12 bases are shared with TRBD1. Looked up from germline, CDR1 is MNHEY and CDR2 is SMNVEV (reference sequence). The CDR3 runs to 15 residues. After removal of 5 bases from V and 6 bases from J, the junction contained 5 bases not matched to a gene. The CDR3: CASSPGTGGSNEQFF. DNA for the CDR3: TGTGCCAGCAGTCCCGGGACAGGGGGCTCCAATGAGCAGTTCTTC.

The chain carries TRBV28 and TRBJ1-1; TRBD1 might be the D (5 bases). Germline V gives CDR1 MDHEN, CDR2 SYDVKM. V was shortened by 6 bases and J by 3 bases, with 17 bases between the two germline ends. The CDR3 is 15 amino acids. CDR3: CASRGGLAQDTEAFF. In DNA form, the CDR3 reads TGTGCCAGCAGGGGGGGGTTAGCCCAAGACACTGAAGCTTTCTTT.

CDR3 nucleotides: TGTGCCAGTAGTATCTATTTAGAGGGCACTGAAGCTTTCTTT. Its protein product is CASSIYLEGTEAFF. V is TRBV19 and J is TRBJ1-1; D gene ambiguous. The CDR3 sequence is 14 residues long. Germline V gene sequence: CDR1 LNHDA, CDR2 SQIVND (reference sequence). Trimming took off 3 bases at V and 4 bases at J, with 12 bases between the two ends.

V gene TRBV15 combines with J gene TRBJ2-5; D ambiguous. The CDR3 consists of 14 residues. The V gene lost 1 base and the J gene lost 2 bases, with 8 bases spanning the gap. Germline CDR1 reads LNHNV; CDR2 reads YYDKDF (reference sequence). DNA of the CDR3: TGTGCCACCAGCAGAGTTACGGATCAAGAGACCCAGTACTTC. Translating it yields CATSRVTDQETQYF.

This chain links TRBV7-9 with TRBJ2-5, with 13 bases aligning to TRBD2. V was clipped by 0 bases and J by 1 base; unmatched bases: 5. This CDR3 region has 18 residues. CDR1 is SEHNR and CDR2 is FQNEAQ in the germline V gene (reference sequence). The CDR3 reads CASSLAGGLAGTQETQYF. The CDR3 DNA reads as TGTGCCAGCAGCTTAGCGGGGGGACTAGCGGGGACCCAAGAGACCCAGTACTTC.

This clonotype was observed many times. The chain couples TRBV12-3 or TRBV12-4 to TRBJ2-2; D is perhaps TRBD1 or TRBD2 (5 bases each). Deletions cut 6 bases from V and 5 bases from J, with 16 bases between. The CDR3 spans 15 residues. CDR3 nucleotides: TGTGCCAGCAGGCTGGGACCTCTGCCGACCGGGGAGCTGTTTTTT. The encoded protein is CASRLGPLPTGELFF.

This clonotype was found a few times. The gene calls are TRBV7-6 and TRBJ1-1; D unclear. Germline assignment: CDR1 SGHVS and CDR2 FNYEAQ. V lost 5 bases to trimming and J lost 1 base, with 20 bases between them. The CDR3 has 17 amino acids. CDR3 bases: TGTGCCAGCAGCCTAGAGAGAGAACAGACTGAGAACACTGAAGCTTTCTTT. Protein product: CASSLEREQTENTEAFF.

J is TRBJ2-3 and V is TRBV4-1, with a possible D match to TRBD2 (6 bases). V was trimmed by 2 bases and J by 2 bases, leaving 11 bases between them. This CDR3 spans 15 amino acids. Germline values: CDR1 MGHRA, CDR2 YSYEKL. The CDR3 spells CASSQMGLSTDTQYF. CDR3 nucleotides: TGCGCCAGCAGCCAAATGGGACTCTCCACAGATACGCAGTATTTT.